This T cell receptor (beta chain) was captured in a study of cytomegalovirus exposure and HLA in healthy donors. Findings and limits, study-wide: Later, TCR association rates were found to vary by HLA locus, highest for DRB1 and lowest for HLA-C. Most TCR sequences showed up rarely, but some public TCRs showed up in many donors.

The CDR3 is made up of 13 amino acids. Germline V gene data show CDR1 as SGHTA and CDR2 as FQGTGA. J was trimmed by 9 bases and V by 4 bases; bases with no gene match: 4. Researchers ran the PCR with 60 Vbeta and 13 Jbeta primers. The table came from immunoSEQ multiplex PCR; TCRdb's copy has only in-frame clones and leaves some out. The sample shows 95,000 to 150,000 clones, 65% to 80% of them seen only once. Comments on this clone: Its target is not known.

The material sequenced was PBMCs. The V call is TRBV7-3, the J call TRBJ2-1, with TRBD2 identical over 9 bases. The TCR comes from a man aged 55 to 69 in good health and CMV-seropositive. The CDR3 nucleotides are TGTGCCAGCAGCTCCCTAGCGGGAAGTGAGCAGTTCTTC. Protein sequence: CASSSLAGSEQFF.